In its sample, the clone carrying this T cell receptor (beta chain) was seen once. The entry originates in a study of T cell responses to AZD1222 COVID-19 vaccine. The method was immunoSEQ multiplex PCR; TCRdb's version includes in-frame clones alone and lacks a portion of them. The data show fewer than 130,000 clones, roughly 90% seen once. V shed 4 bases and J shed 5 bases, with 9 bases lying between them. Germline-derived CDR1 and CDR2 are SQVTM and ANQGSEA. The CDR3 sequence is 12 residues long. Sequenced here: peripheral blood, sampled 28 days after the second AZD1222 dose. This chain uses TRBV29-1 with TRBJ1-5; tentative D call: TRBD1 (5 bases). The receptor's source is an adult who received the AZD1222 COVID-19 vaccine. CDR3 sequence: CSVGGQDQPQHF. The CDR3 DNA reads TGCAGCGTTGGGGGCCAGGATCAGCCCCAGCATTTT.